This TCR beta chain was profiled in a study of T cell repertoires in cytomegalovirus infection. Study-wide background: Newly reported HLA-C-restricted and thoroughly characterized HLA-B-restricted CMV epitopes were employed. Both CMV infection and a matching HLA type were indicated by public TCR beta signatures.

With regard to this clonotype: Its target is unknown.

TCRdb itself ran the reads through MiXCR, one entry per CDR3 protein. Of some 350,000 distinct CDR3 sequences listed, roughly 36% are singletons. The study, taken as a whole, reports: CMV-specific HLA-C-restricted TCR beta clonotypes dominated the ex vivo response. Identification of carriers of CMV plus the relevant HLA was performed using cumulative public TCR beta family frequency.

The CDR3 totals 15 residues. Germline CDR1 SGHRS, CDR2 YFSETQ. Unmatched junction bases numbered 5, after V lost 2 bases and J lost 7 bases. This receptor was taken from a human donor in good health (CMV status not recorded). Some clones in this sample may be carry-over from other donors' samples. Sample: cultured PBMCs, taken from culture after CMV antigen stimulation. The chain links TRBV5-1 to TRBJ2-2, with 10 bases matching TRBD2. DNA for the CDR3: TGCGCCAGCAGCTTTTCTAGCGGGAGTTACGGGGAGCTGTTTTTT. Residues: CASSFSSGSYGELFF.